This TCR beta chain was captured in a study of identical twins. Germline V gene lookup returns CDR1 MNHEY and CDR2 SVGAGI. V was trimmed by 2 bases and J by 2 bases, leaving 9 bases between them. This CDR3 has 15 residues. MiXCR was run by TCRdb on the 5' RACE reads, yielding one entry per CDR3 protein. The sample lists roughly 690,000 distinct CDR3 sequences, around 6.1% seen once, with roughly 1.6% in the top ten. This clonotype was seen more than once but under ten times. This sequence originates from a man between 18 and 29 years old in good health. The material sequenced was naive T cells sorted from blood. The chain carries TRBV6-5 and TRBJ2-2; D is undetermined. CDR3 nucleotide sequence: TGTGCCAGCAGTTACCAGGACGGAAACACCGGGGAGCTGTTTTTT. It encodes CASSYQDGNTGELFF.